The 8 T cell receptor beta chains presented below share a single source sample, sequenced in a study of blood T cell repertoires in COVID-19. Method: immunoSEQ multiplex PCR; TCRdb's copy keeps in-frame clones and lacks some. The data hold 250,000 to 350,000 clones, with 75% to 90% observed a single time. Material for sequencing was PBMCs or T cells enriched from blood (not recorded which). These receptors all come from a woman aged 50 to 60 who had recovered from COVID-19.

The rearrangement joins TRBV11-2 to TRBJ2-5; TRBD1 agrees at 7 bases. CDR3 length equals 14 residues. Per germline, CDR1 SGHAT and CDR2 FQNNGV. V shed 1 base, J shed 3 bases, and the junction held 2 bases outside the gene matches. The CDR3 loop reads CASSLAGTEETQYF. CDR3 sequence (DNA): TGTGCCAGCAGCTTAGCCGGGACAGAAGAGACCCAGTACTTC. Combining the CDR3 with reference TRBV11-2 and TRBJ2-5 gives the whole variable domain EAGVAQSPRYKIIEKRQSVAFWCNPISGHATLYWYQQILGQGPKLLIQFQNNGVVDDSQLPKDRFSAERLKGVDSTLKIQPAKLEDSAVYLCASSLAGTEETQYFGPGTRLLVL.

The chain employs TRBV28 and TRBJ2-5, with TRBD1 matching over 7 bases. V was pared by 6 bases and J by 6 bases, with 10 bases of the junction left unmatched. This CDR3 region has 14 residues. Germline V gives CDR1 MDHEN, CDR2 SYDVKM. The CDR3 bases are TGTGCCAGCAGGATCCCAGGGGGTCGGAAGACCCAGTACTTC. Translation: CASRIPGGRKTQYF.

The V and J genes are TRBV5-8 and TRBJ1-2; D gene ambiguous. V was trimmed by 4 bases and J by 1 base, leaving 8 bases between them. The V gene's germline CDR1 is SGHTS and CDR2 YDEGEE. This CDR3 spans 13 amino acids. The CDR3 sequence: CASSPQVNYGYTF. CDR3 coding DNA: TGTGCCAGCAGCCCTCAGGTTAACTATGGCTACACCTTC.

The J gene is TRBJ1-1, the V gene TRBV7-6; TRBD1 agrees at 7 bases. The CDR3 is 18 residues long. Germline V gene lookup returns CDR1 SGHVS and CDR2 FNYEAQ. Germline trimming cut 2 bases from V and 2 bases from J; bases unmatched to any gene: 14. The CDR3 here is CASSLKLRQGGSNTEAFF. Written as DNA, the CDR3 is TGTGCCAGCAGCTTAAAGTTACGGCAGGGGGGATCCAACACTGAAGCTTTCTTT.

The V gene is TRBV10-3, the J gene TRBJ2-5; 7 bases fit TRBD2. Germline-derived CDR1 and CDR2 are ENHRY and SYGVKD. The CDR3 runs 16 residues. The V and J ends lost 3 bases and 1 base, in that order; junction bases with no gene match: 8. The CDR3 DNA reads as TGTGCCATCAGTGAAGGGCTAGCGGAGGGCCAAGAGACCCAGTACTTC. This translates into CAISEGLAEGQETQYF.

This chain links TRBV30 with TRBJ1-2, with a tentative D call TRBD1 (5 bases). The CDR3 covers 13 residues. Germline-derived CDR1 and CDR2 are GTSNPN and SVGIG (reference sequence). V was shortened by 4 bases and J by 8 bases, with 17 bases between the two germline ends. In DNA, the CDR3 is TGTGCCTGGAAGATTCAACAGGAGAGGGGCTACACCTTC. It codes for CAWKIQQERGYTF.

The chain couples TRBV28 to TRBJ2-2; D gene uncertain. This CDR3 comprises 17 residues. CDR1 is MDHEN and CDR2 is SYDVKM in the germline V gene. The V end lost 6 bases, the J end lost 4 bases, and 21 bases lay between the germline ends. The CDR3 is CASSRWYTSTSTGELFF. DNA for the CDR3: TGTGCCAGCAGCAGGTGGTACACTTCCACTTCCACCGGGGAGCTGTTTTTT.

This chain connects TRBV6-1 to TRBJ2-3, with 7 bases aligning to TRBD2. V dropped 3 bases and J dropped 2; count of bases not matched to a gene: 5. The V gene's germline CDR1 is MNHNS and CDR2 SASEGT. This CDR3 comprises 15 residues. The CDR3 DNA sequence: TGTGCCAGCAGTGATGGGGAGGGGATCACAGATACGCAGTATTTT. Its translation: CASSDGEGITDTQYF.